The 29 T cell receptor beta chains below come from one sample, sequenced in a study of CD8+ T cells in alopecia areata. cDNA prepared by RNA extraction and subsequent reverse transcription served as the template for sequencing. Profiling relied on immunoSEQ multiplex PCR, and the TCRdb table lists in-frame clones only, not all of them. The data show 85,000 to 110,000 clones, over 75% seen once. Noted treatment: oral pan-JAK inhibitor, 5-10 mg twice daily. The specimen comprised CD8+ T cells sorted from blood, sampled around week 31, from a patient treated with tofacitinib. Every receptor here comes from a human donor with alopecia areata.

This clone was recorded only once. The chain employs TRBV7-2 and TRBJ2-7; 7 bases align to TRBD1. The length of the CDR3 is 13 residues. From germline, CDR1 is SGHTA and CDR2 FQGNSA. The junction had 1 base not matched to a gene; V was cut back by 4 bases and J by 1 base. In DNA, the CDR3 is TGTGCCAGCAGCTGGGGACAGTCCTACGAGCAGTACTTC. Amino acid sequence: CASSWGQSYEQYF.

V usage is TRBV7-6 and J usage is TRBJ2-3; 7 bases are shared with TRBD2. This CDR3 has 15 amino acids. Germline assignment: CDR1 SGHVS and CDR2 FNYEAQ. J was trimmed by 2 bases and V by 2 bases; bases with no gene match: 4. CDR3 nucleotides: TGTGCCAGCAGCTTAAACAGCGGGGTCACAGATACGCAGTATTTT. It translates to CASSLNSGVTDTQYF.

The chain recombines TRBV7-9 with TRBJ2-1; the match to TRBD2 covers 8 bases. The CDR3 consists of 14 residues. V shed 5 bases, J shed 3 bases, and the junction held 3 bases outside the gene matches. Germline CDR1 SEHNR, CDR2 FQNEAQ (reference sequence). CDR3 coding DNA: TGTGCCAGCAGCCGTCTAGCGGGCTACAATGAGCAGTTCTTC. Its translation: CASSRLAGYNEQFF. Using reference TRBV7-9 and TRBJ2-1 for the parts outside the CDR3, the full variable domain is DTGVSQNPRHKITKRGQNVTFRCDPISEHNRLYWYRQTLGQGPEFLTYFQNEAQLEKSRLLSDRFSAERPKGSFSTLEIQRTEQGDSAMYLCASSRLAGYNEQFFGPGTRLTVL.

This chain connects TRBV7-6 to TRBJ2-2, with D hard to call. The germline V gene has CDR1 SGHVS and CDR2 FNYEAQ. The CDR3 contains 11 residues. With 5 bases removed from V and 8 bases from J, the gap between germline ends came to 6 bases. CDR3 DNA: TGTGCCAGCAGCGTGACGGGGGAGCTGTTTTTT. Translation gives CASSVTGELFF.

This chain links TRBV4-1 with TRBJ2-1, with D possibly matching TRBD2 (7 bases). The germline V gene has CDR1 MGHRA and CDR2 YSYEKL. With 0 bases removed from V and 8 bases from J, the gap between germline ends came to 20 bases. This CDR3 is 17 amino acids long. The CDR3: CASSQEPSGGPGDEQFF. CDR3 DNA: TGCGCCAGCAGCCAAGAACCTTCGGGAGGACCAGGGGATGAGCAGTTCTTC.

The chain couples TRBV7-6 to TRBJ2-3; no definite D call. V lost 1 base and J lost 1, with 6 bases in between. The germline V gene has CDR1 SGHVS and CDR2 FNYEAQ. CDR3 length: 14 amino acids. The CDR3 region has the DNA TGTGCCAGCAGCTTAGTGGGCGGCACAGATACGCAGTATTTT. As protein: CASSLVGGTDTQYF.

The chain is built from TRBV7-8 and TRBJ1-1; no reliable D call. The germline gives CDR1 SGHVS, CDR2 FQNEAQ. The CDR3 extends over 14 amino acids. V was cut by 4 bases and J by 1 base, with 10 bases left in between. The CDR3 is CASSSRAGNTEAFF. As DNA, the CDR3 is TGTGCCAGCAGCTCGAGGGCAGGGAACACTGAAGCTTTCTTT.

V usage is TRBV29-1 and J usage is TRBJ2-7, with 9 bases that match TRBD2. CDR3 size: 13 residues. Germline loops: CDR1 SQVTM, CDR2 ANQGSEA. Losses at the gene ends were 2 bases for V and 1 base for J; bases not matched to a gene: 0. The CDR3 sequence is CSVELAGSYEQYF. The DNA for the CDR3 is TGCAGCGTTGAACTAGCGGGATCCTACGAGCAGTACTTC.

The V gene is TRBV29-1, the J gene TRBJ2-1, with D hard to call. CDR1 is SQVTM and CDR2 is ANQGSEA in the germline V gene. Trimming left V 3 bases short and J 0 bases short, with 9 bases between. The CDR3 spans 14 residues. CDR3 DNA: TGCAGCGTTGAGGGTCAGGACTCCTACAATGAGCAGTTCTTC. This codes for CSVEGQDSYNEQFF.

The V call is TRBV30, the J call TRBJ1-2; 8 nucleotides agree with TRBD1. Germline V gives CDR1 GTSNPN, CDR2 SVGIG (reference sequence). Trimming took 5 bases from V and 8 from J; bases not matched to a gene: 7. This CDR3 has 12 amino acids. This chain's CDR3 is CAWDTGGEGYTF. CDR3 in DNA: TGTGCCTGGGATACAGGGGGAGAAGGCTACACCTTC.

J is TRBJ2-1 and V is TRBV14; no clear D gene. CDR1 is SGHDN, CDR2 FVKESK, per germline. The CDR3 extends over 14 amino acids. V was pared by 4 bases and J by 7 bases, with 14 bases between. The CDR3 protein is CASSPRVGRNEQFF. Here the CDR3 DNA reads TGTGCCAGCAGCCCCCGAGTCGGGCGGAATGAGCAGTTCTTC.

V usage is TRBV21-1 and J usage is TRBJ2-1; whether TRBD2, the table's D call, matches the DNA was not checked. TRBV21-1 is a recognized pseudogene. The CDR3 covers 15 residues. The CDR3 region has the DNA TGTGCCAGCAGCAGGTTTGGACTAACACTCAATGAGCAGTTCTTC. It yields the protein CASSRFGLTLNEQFF.

The J gene is TRBJ2-7, the V gene TRBV6-5; possibly TRBD1 for D (6 bases). The CDR3 is made up of 15 amino acids. Germline CDR1 MNHEY, CDR2 SVGAGI. Trimming removed 0 bases from V and 3 bases from J, with 12 bases in between. This CDR3 is CASSYSMTGIYEQYF. As DNA, the CDR3 is TGTGCCAGCAGTTACTCGATGACAGGAATCTACGAGCAGTACTTC.

The rearrangement uses TRBV7-9 and TRBJ1-2; a possible D gene is TRBD1 (5 bases). The V gene lost 1 base and the J gene lost 6 bases, with 15 bases spanning the gap. This CDR3 has 15 residues. CDR1 is SEHNR, CDR2 FQNEAQ, per germline (reference sequence). CDR3 protein: CASSLVPEGVDGYTF. The CDR3 DNA reads as TGTGCCAGCAGCTTAGTCCCGGAAGGGGTTGATGGCTACACCTTC.

The J gene is TRBJ2-1, the V gene TRBV6-1; D may be TRBD2 (5 bases). The V end lost 7 bases, the J end lost 6 bases, and 25 bases lay between the germline ends. This CDR3 spans 17 amino acids. Germline V gene lookup returns CDR1 MNHNS and CDR2 SASEGT. This CDR3 reads CASTDGLGWAGLNEQFF. The CDR3 nucleotides read TGTGCCAGCACTGACGGTTTGGGCTGGGCAGGACTCAATGAGCAGTTCTTC.

The chain combines TRBV27 with TRBJ2-1; D gene ambiguous. Germline V lookup: CDR1 MNHEY, CDR2 SMNVEV (reference sequence). Trimming left V 3 bases short and J 5 bases short, with 8 bases between. The CDR3 is 13 residues long. The DNA for the CDR3 is TGTGCCAGCAGTTTGATTCTAAACAATGAGCAGTTCTTC. Amino acids: CASSLILNNEQFF.

The CDR3 sequence: CASSLEQGRYEQYF. CDR3 coding DNA: TGCGCCAGCAGCTTGGAACAGGGGCGATACGAGCAGTACTTC. The V gene is TRBV5-1, the J gene TRBJ2-7, with 7 bases matching TRBD1. Germline loops: CDR1 SGHRS, CDR2 YFSETQ. The CDR3 loop spans 14 amino acids. The ends lost 0 bases at V and 4 bases at J; junction bases unmatched: 4.

The gene calls are TRBV14 and TRBJ2-3, with D uncertain. Germline assignment: CDR1 SGHDN and CDR2 FVKESK. CDR3 length: 18 amino acids. V gave up 4 bases and J gave up 0 bases, with 20 bases separating them. The CDR3 DNA follows: TGTGCCAGCAGCCCCTTTCCCCTGGCCGGCACTAGCACAGATACGCAGTATTTT. Amino acids: CASSPFPLAGTSTDTQYF. Variable domain in full (rest from reference TRBV14 and TRBJ2-3): EAGVTQFPSHSVIEKGQTVTLRCDPISGHDNLYWYRRVMGKEIKFLLHFVKESKQDESGMPNNRFLAERTGGTYSTLKVQPAELEDSGVYFCASSPFPLAGTSTDTQYFGPGTRLTVL.

Only one count was recorded for this clone. The chain recombines TRBV23-1 with TRBJ2-1; D remains ambiguous. TRBV23-1 qualifies as an ORF whose function is uncertain. Trimming shortened V by 0 bases and J by 0 bases, and 9 bases separated the two germline ends. CDR3 length equals 16 residues. The CDR3 region is CASSQSTATSYNEQFF. In DNA, the CDR3 is TGCGCCAGCAGTCAATCTACGGCCACCTCCTACAATGAGCAGTTCTTC.

The sample holds one count of this clone. The chain employs TRBV29-1 and TRBJ1-1; 7 bases agree with TRBD1. The CDR3 is made up of 11 amino acids. Germline V gene sequence: CDR1 SQVTM, CDR2 ANQGSEA. V trimming: 3 bases; J trimming: 8 bases; junction bases outside the gene matches: 3. CDR3 coding DNA: TGCAGCGTTGACTCGGACAGGGAAGCTTTCTTT. Translated: CSVDSDREAFF.

This CDR3 reads CASSWTAPTGELFF. CDR3 coding DNA: TGTGCCAGCAGTTGGACAGCACCTACCGGGGAGCTGTTTTTT. The chain joins TRBV6-6 to TRBJ2-2, with D possibly matching TRBD1 (6 bases). The CDR3 is 14 amino acids. V lost 4 bases, J lost 5 bases, and 11 bases lay in between. Per germline, CDR1 MNHNY and CDR2 SVGAGI (reference sequence).

The gene calls are TRBV29-1 and TRBJ2-2; 7 bases line up with TRBD1. CDR1 and CDR2 (germline): SQVTM, ANQGSEA. The V and J ends lost 4 bases and 5 bases, in that order; junction bases with no gene match: 13. The CDR3 length is 16 residues. This CDR3 is CSVVGTDSKSTGELFF. The CDR3 coding sequence is TGCAGCGTTGTGGGGACAGATAGTAAGAGTACCGGGGAGCTGTTTTTT.

This clone was counted between two and nine times. The chain has TRBV7-9 and TRBJ1-5; 8 bases are a match to TRBD1. The germline gives CDR1 SEHNR, CDR2 FQNEAQ (reference sequence). After removal of 4 bases from V and 1 base from J, the junction contained 6 bases not matched to a gene. The CDR3 is 16 residues long. CDR3 loop: CASSSQGARSNQPQHF. In DNA form, the CDR3 reads TGTGCCAGCAGCTCCCAGGGGGCGCGGAGCAATCAGCCCCAGCATTTT.

This chain uses TRBV19 with TRBJ2-2, with a possible D match to TRBD2 (6 bases). The germline V gene encodes CDR1 LNHDA and CDR2 SQIVND (reference sequence). This CDR3 contains 16 residues. The V end was cut by 7 bases, the J end by 2 bases, with 17 bases between. Written as DNA, the CDR3 is TGTGCCAGTACTAAAGGCGGGGTGGGAAACACCGGGGAGCTGTTTTTT. It specifies CASTKGGVGNTGELFF.

The gene calls are TRBV29-1 and TRBJ2-1; D is ambiguous. Germline V CDR1 and CDR2: SQVTM, ANQGSEA. The CDR3 totals 14 residues. V gave up 4 bases and J gave up 5 bases, with 15 bases separating them. The CDR3 spells CSVGRAGPNNEQFF. The CDR3 nucleotides are TGCAGCGTTGGTAGGGCAGGCCCTAACAATGAGCAGTTCTTC.

V usage is TRBV5-4 and J usage is TRBJ2-3; D not certain. Germline CDR1 reads SGHNT; CDR2 reads YYREEE (reference sequence). The CDR3 spans 14 residues. Deletions cut 5 bases from V and 2 bases from J, with 12 bases between. The CDR3 is CASSQIPLTDTQYF. The CDR3 DNA sequence: TGTGCCAGCAGTCAGATACCACTCACAGATACGCAGTATTTT.

J is TRBJ1-1 and V is TRBV7-6, with 7 bases that match TRBD1. CDR3 length: 14 amino acids. In germline, CDR1 is SGHVS, CDR2 FNYEAQ. J was trimmed by 1 base and V by 4 bases; bases with no gene match: 3. The CDR3 region has the DNA TGTGCCAGCAGCTCAGGGGGAACGAACACTGAAGCTTTCTTT. It encodes CASSSGGTNTEAFF.

In this sample, this clone turned up once. The V gene is TRBV4-1, the J gene TRBJ1-1; no clear D. There are 14 residues in the CDR3. Trimming took 0 bases from V and 1 from J, leaving 6 bases between them. Germline V gene lookup returns CDR1 MGHRA and CDR2 YSYEKL. As DNA, the CDR3 is TGCGCCAGCAGCCAAGACTCTGCGAACACTGAAGCTTTCTTT. Amino acids: CASSQDSANTEAFF.

The gene calls are TRBV6-6 and TRBJ1-5, with D uncertain. CDR1 is MNHNY, CDR2 SVGAGI, per germline (reference sequence). Trimming removed 7 bases at V and 6 bases at J, with 16 bases between. The CDR3 is made up of 14 amino acids. This chain's CDR3 is CASIQGGEGQPQHF. CDR3 nucleotide sequence: TGTGCCAGCATCCAAGGTGGGGAGGGTCAGCCCCAGCATTTT.